These T cell receptor beta chains were read from a single sample in a study of breast tumors, draining lymph nodes, adjacent tissues. One entry per CDR3 protein results from TCRdb running MiXCR on the multiplex PCR reads. The data contain about 180,000 distinct CDR3 sequences, more than 25% of them singletons. Sequences were obtained from axillary lymph node tissue. The receptor source for this set is a female donor with breast cancer. Some clones in this sample may be carry-over from other donors' samples. Each CDR3 is given with its conserved first and last residue. The order of the fields is CDR3 DNA, CDR3 protein, clone size, V gene, J gene, D gene. D genes are given only for firm matches. Part of the rows lack a size; the others show once, few, many or a class for expanded clones.

TGTGCCAGCAGTTACAGGGGTAATTCGAACACCGGGGAGCTGTTTTTT,CASSYRGNSNTGELFF,many,TRBV6-5,TRBJ2-2,.
TGTGCCAGCAGCTTAGGGGGTTACAGGGGGCTAGGCTACCCCTTC,CASSLGGYRGLGYPF,many,TRBV7-8,TRBJ1-2,TRBD1
TGTGCCAGCAGCGAGAGAGCGGGGGGCTACTACGAGCAGTACTTC,CASSERAGGYYEQYF,many,TRBV9,TRBJ2-7,TRBD2
TGTGCCAGCAGTTTAGCGGCTAGCGGGGCTTACGAGCAGTACTTC,CASSLAASGAYEQYF,many,TRBV12-3/TRBV12-4,TRBJ2-7,TRBD2
TGTGCCAGCAGCCATAAAGCCGGGCGGGAGAACTTTGGCACAGATACGCAGTATTTT,CASSHKAGRENFGTDTQYF,many,TRBV13,TRBJ2-3,TRBD2
TGCGCCGGCAGTCTGCGGGGGTTTAACACCGATACGCAGTATTTT,CAGSLRGFNTDTQYF,.,TRBV5-1,TRBJ2-3,TRBD2
TGTGCCAGCAGCGTGACCCAGACAGACGTGCCTGGCTACACCTTC,CASSVTQTDVPGYTF,.,TRBV9,TRBJ1-2,.
TGTGCCAGCGCAGGACTAGCGGGGGACTACACAGATACGCAGTATTTT,CASAGLAGDYTDTQYF,.,TRBV6-4,TRBJ2-3,TRBD2
TGCAGTGCTCCCCGGGGGAACACCATATATTTT,CSAPRGNTIYF,many,TRBV20-1,TRBJ1-3,.
TGCAGCGTTGGACTCGCGGGAGGACCTAGCTCCTACAATGAGCAGTTCTTC,CSVGLAGGPSSYNEQFF,.,TRBV29-1,TRBJ2-1,TRBD2
TGTGCCAGTAGTATCATGGGGTGGGGGGGGGCCAACGTCCTGACTTTC,CASSIMGWGGANVLTF,.,TRBV19,TRBJ2-6,.
TGTGCCAGCAGCGCCTGGGACAGGTCGGACTACCGCCACCCCTTC,CASSAWDRSDYRHPF,.,TRBV7-9,TRBJ1-2,TRBD1
TGTGCCAGTAGTATTGGGCGGGGCAATGAGCAGTTCTTC,CASSIGRGNEQFF,many,TRBV19,TRBJ2-1,.
TGTGCCAGCAGTACCCGGGACAGGGGAGGAAACACCATATATTTT,CASSTRDRGGNTIYF,many,TRBV6-6,TRBJ1-3,TRBD1
TGTGCCATACGCGAGGGGCACTCCTACGAGCAGTACTTC,CAIREGHSYEQYF,many,TRBV10-3,TRBJ2-7,.